The 30 T cell receptor beta chains reported below all come from one sample, sequenced in a study of T cell clonality in common variable immunodeficiency. General observations from the study: In common variable immunodeficiency, TCR beta chains reportedly carried fewer deletions and N-nucleotide insertions.

TCRdb's table, derived via immunoSEQ multiplex PCR, lists solely in-frame clones and lacks some. Sampling found about 26,000 clones, none seen once. What these receptors recognize is not known. Sequenced input: peripheral blood mononuclear cells. The source is a human donor with common variable immunodeficiency.

Worth noting for this clone: The CDR3 goes on 3 residues after the read ends, and that part is filled in from the germline J gene. The chain uses TRBV11-3 and TRBJ2-1, with D maybe TRBD1 (6 bases). Trimming left V 0 bases short and J 6 bases short, with 12 bases between. The CDR3 is made up of 15 amino acids. Germline CDR1 and CDR2: SGHNT and YENEEA. CDR3 DNA (partial): TGTGCCAGCAGCTTAGATGGGGGCGGAGGCAATGAG. It encodes CASSLDGGGGNE. The full CDR3 sequence reads CASSLDGGGGNEQFF.

This clone was counted ten times or more. The read is 3 residues too short to cover the CDR3 end, so that end is filled in from the germline J gene. The chain joins TRBV7-2 to TRBJ2-1; 7 nucleotides match TRBD1. Germline V gene sequence: CDR1 SGHTA, CDR2 FQGNSA. Trimming cost V 5 bases and J 4 bases; bases outside gene matches: 8. This CDR3 has 15 amino acids. CDR3 DNA (partial): TGTGCCAGCAGCCTGACGACAGGGCAGTACAATGAG. It codes for CASSLTTGQYNE. The whole CDR3 protein reads CASSLTTGQYNEQFF.

CDR3 in amino acids: CASSEVGEEKLFF. Partial CDR3 DNA: TGTGCCAGCAGTGAAGTCGGGGAAGAAAAA. This chain links TRBV2 with TRBJ1-4; D gene ambiguous. The read ends 3 residues before the CDR3 terminus; that terminus is restored from the germline J gene. This CDR3 has 13 residues. V was trimmed by 1 base and J by 8 bases, leaving 8 bases between them. The germline gives CDR1 SNHLY, CDR2 FYNNEI.

This clone was counted a few times. The read terminates 3 residues before the CDR3 end, so the remaining end is supplied by the germline J gene. V is TRBV7-2 and J is TRBJ1-1; TRBD1 might be the D (5 bases). Germline CDR1 and CDR2: SGHTA and FQGNSA. CDR3 length: 14 residues. V was pared by 5 bases and J by 4 bases, with 14 bases between. The DNA read from the CDR3 is TGTGCCAGCAGCGGGAACCGACAGAGCACTGAA. Translated: CASSGNRQSTE. The whole CDR3 protein reads CASSGNRQSTEAFF.

This clone appeared many times. The sequenced fragment ends 3 residues before the CDR3 boundary, so the rest is inferred from the germline J gene. The V and J genes are TRBV11-2 and TRBJ2-3; D gene unclear. The CDR3 contains 13 residues. Germline values: CDR1 SGHAT, CDR2 FQNNGV. V shed 5 bases and J shed 5 bases, with 11 bases lying between them. CDR3: CASSRNSGDTQYF. The CDR3 bases that were read are TGTGCCAGCAGCCGAAATAGTGGAGATACG.

This clone was observed many times. The DNA ends 3 residues before the CDR3 does, and the rest of the CDR3 is filled in from the germline J gene. V usage is TRBV5-4 and J usage is TRBJ1-4; no reliable D call. Germline values: CDR1 SGHNT, CDR2 YYREEE (reference sequence). This CDR3 spans 13 amino acids. V was cut by 2 bases and J by 6 bases, with 8 bases left in between. Partial CDR3 DNA: TGTGCCAGCAGCTTAGGTTTCGATGAAAAA. It specifies CASSLGFDEK. The full CDR3 protein is CASSLGFDEKLFF.

This clone was seen ten or more times. The CDR3 extends 3 residues past the end of the read, so its final part is completed from the germline J gene. The chain carries TRBV29-1 and TRBJ2-3, with TRBD2 matching 7 bases. Germline assignment: CDR1 SQVTM and CDR2 ANQGSEA. The CDR3 totals 14 residues. V shed 8 bases and J 1 base; nucleotides not matched to a gene: 9. CDR3 DNA, as far as it was read: TGCAGCACCTGTCTAGCGGTCGGCACAGATACG. Its translation: CSTCLAVGTDT. The entire CDR3 protein is CSTCLAVGTDTQYF.

This clone appeared many times. The CDR3 end lies 3 residues beyond the end of the read and is filled in from the germline J gene. The rearrangement joins TRBV7-9 to TRBJ1-2; D remains unclear. CDR1 and CDR2 from the germline V gene are SEHNR and FQNEAQ (reference sequence). V was clipped by 5 bases and J by 6 bases, with 13 bases between them. The CDR3 loop spans 13 amino acids. The sequenced CDR3 bases are TGTGCCAGCAGCCCAAATCTCAGAGATGGC. Its translation is CASSPNLRDG. The CDR3 reads in full as CASSPNLRDGYTF.

This clone showed up just a few times. The read terminates 3 residues ahead of where the CDR3 ends, so the germline J gene completes it. The chain couples TRBV5-4 to TRBJ2-5; 7 nucleotides match TRBD1. The CDR3 extends over 15 amino acids. The J segment lost 5 bases and the V segment lost 4 bases, leaving 11 bases of the junction unmatched. Germline V CDR1 and CDR2: SGHNT, YYREEE (reference sequence). Partial CDR3 DNA: TGTGCCAGCAGCCCCCGGGCAGGGGGTGTTGAGACC. It is translated as CASSPRAGGVET. The full CDR3 is CASSPRAGGVETQYF.

CDR3 sequence: CASSLVASGKYEQYF. The part of the CDR3 DNA that was read is TGTGCCAGCAGCTTGGTAGCTAGCGGAAAGTACGAG. The J gene is TRBJ2-7, the V gene TRBV5-4; TRBD2 agrees at 7 bases. The read finishes 3 residues shy of the CDR3 end, and the germline J gene is used to complete it. The CDR3 extends over 15 amino acids. CDR1 SGHNT and CDR2 YYREEE come from the germline V gene (reference sequence). V shed 0 bases and J 4 bases; nucleotides not matched to a gene: 7.

This clone was observed at least ten times. The CDR3 extends 3 residues past the end of the read, so its final part is completed from the germline J gene. This chain uses TRBV19 with TRBJ2-5, with a weak D call TRBD1 (7 bases). This CDR3 has 11 residues. Germline loops: CDR1 LNHDA, CDR2 SQIVND (reference sequence). Trimming stripped 10 bases from V and 5 bases from J, with 11 bases between. The CDR3 DNA, read in part, is TGTGCCACGGCAGGGGGGGAGACC. Translated, it gives CATAGGET. The full CDR3 is CATAGGETQYF.

This clone was picked up many times. The CDR3 end falls 3 residues outside the read, so it is completed with the germline J gene. The V call is TRBV18, the J call TRBJ2-3; 11 nucleotides align to TRBD2. This CDR3 contains 16 residues. After removal of 3 bases from V and 0 bases from J, the junction contained 2 bases not matched to a gene. CDR1 is KGHSH and CDR2 is LQKENI in the germline V gene. The covered CDR3 bases are TGTGCCAGCTCACCCCGGACTAGCGGGAGCACAGATACG. This translates into CASSPRTSGSTDT. The whole CDR3 sequence reads CASSPRTSGSTDTQYF.

In its sample, this clone was seen many times. The missing CDR3 end, 3 residues past where the read stops, is filled in from the germline J gene. This chain joins TRBV30 and TRBJ2-1; tentatively, D is TRBD2 (6 bases). The length of the CDR3 is 13 residues. Germline loops: CDR1 GTSNPN, CDR2 SVGIG (reference sequence). The V and J ends lost 4 bases and 4 bases respectively, with 11 bases between them. CDR3 sequence reads: CAWKTSWYNEQFF. The covered CDR3 bases are TGTGCCTGGAAGACTAGTTGGTACAATGAG.

This clone was counted between two and nine times. Read coverage stops 3 residues before the CDR3 terminus; the germline J gene supplies the remainder. The J gene is TRBJ2-7, the V gene TRBV19; 7 bases map to TRBD2. J gave up 5 bases and V 5 bases, and 9 bases lay outside the gene matches. The germline CDR1 and CDR2 sequences are LNHDA and SQIVND (reference sequence). CDR3 size: 14 residues. The sequenced CDR3 bases are TGTGCCAGTAGTTACTTCGCGGGAGAGAACGAG. It codes for CASSYFAGENE. In full, the CDR3 is CASSYFAGENEQYF.

This clone was detected many times. The missing CDR3 end, 3 residues past where the read stops, is filled in from the germline J gene. The chain combines TRBV7-9 with TRBJ2-1, with 8 bases fitting TRBD2. Looked up from germline, CDR1 is SEHNR and CDR2 is FQNEAQ (reference sequence). The J segment lost 8 bases and the V segment lost 4 bases, leaving 7 bases of the junction unmatched. The CDR3 extends over 14 amino acids. Incomplete CDR3 DNA: TGTGCCAGCAGCTCCAGCGGGAGAAGTGATGAG. This sequence encodes CASSSSGRSDE. The full CDR3 sequence reads CASSSSGRSDEQFF.

The table lists this clone with many counts. The CDR3 here is CASSQVYPGTDNTGELFF. CDR3 DNA, as far as it was read: TGCGCCAGCAGTCAAGTGTATCCCGGGACAGACAACACCGGGGAG. This sequence joins TRBV23-1 and TRBJ2-2, with TRBD1 identical over 7 bases. The read finishes 3 residues shy of the CDR3 end, and the germline J gene is used to complete it. TRBV23-1 counts as an open reading frame of uncertain function. The CDR3 length is 18 residues. Germline trimming cut 2 bases from V and 2 bases from J; bases unmatched to any gene: 11.

Ten or more counts support this clone. The DNA ends 3 residues before the CDR3 does, and the rest of the CDR3 is filled in from the germline J gene. The chain recombines TRBV4-1 with TRBJ2-1, with 8 bases aligning to TRBD2. CDR1 is MGHRA and CDR2 is YSYEKL in the germline V gene. The V and J ends lost 0 bases and 7 bases, in that order; junction bases with no gene match: 8. The CDR3 sequence is 16 residues long. The CDR3: CASSQDGRGGRNEQFF. The CDR3 bases that were read are TGCGCCAGCAGCCAAGATGGTCGGGGGGGCCGGAATGAG.

This clone came up many times. The read falls 3 residues short of the CDR3 end, and the missing part is taken from the germline J gene. V and J are TRBV7-2 and TRBJ2-1; D remains unclear. Germline V CDR1 and CDR2: SGHTA, FQGNSA. The CDR3 consists of 12 residues. The ends were cut back, 5 bases at V and 8 bases at J, with 10 bases in the middle. The part of the CDR3 DNA that was read is TGTGCCAGCAGCATCATACTCCATGAG. Its translation is CASSIILHE. The full-length CDR3 reads as CASSIILHEQFF.

This clone has just a few counts. The read ends 3 residues early relative to the CDR3; the germline J gene fills the gap. The V gene is TRBV11-2, the J gene TRBJ1-6; TRBD1 agrees at 7 bases. Unmatched junction bases numbered 9, after V lost 4 bases and J lost 9 bases. Germline assignment: CDR1 SGHAT and CDR2 FQNNGV. The CDR3 runs 15 residues. CDR3 DNA, as far as it was read: TGTGCCAGCAGCTGGGACAGCAATTTAGTTTCACCC. Protein product: CASSWDSNLVSP. From start to end, the CDR3 is CASSWDSNLVSPLHF.

Only a few counts were recorded for this clone. The missing CDR3 end, 3 residues past where the read stops, is filled in from the germline J gene. The genes are TRBV7-2 and TRBJ1-4; D is possibly TRBD1 (5 bases). This CDR3 region has 15 residues. Trimming removed 5 bases from V and 7 bases from J, with 17 bases in between. CDR1 is SGHTA and CDR2 is FQGNSA in the germline V gene. The CDR3 sequence: CASSMGTVVSEKLFF. Incomplete CDR3 DNA: TGTGCCAGCAGCATGGGGACTGTCGTATCTGAAAAA.

This clone was seen a few times. The CDR3 protein is CASSLQGTMGGEAFF. CDR3 DNA (partial): TGTGCCAGCAGCTTACAAGGGACGATGGGGGGTGAA. V gene TRBV7-2 combines with J gene TRBJ1-1; D is possibly TRBD1 (5 bases). The CDR3 end is not reached by the read, which stops 3 residues before it; the germline J gene fills it in. Germline CDR1 is SGHTA and CDR2 is FQGNSA. Trimming removed 2 bases at V and 7 bases at J, with 17 bases between. The CDR3 runs to 15 residues.

This clone came up many times. The read ends 3 residues early relative to the CDR3; the germline J gene fills the gap. V gene TRBV19 combines with J gene TRBJ2-5, with TRBD2 matching over 10 bases. V trimming: 5 bases; J trimming: 4 bases; junction bases outside the gene matches: 7. This CDR3 is built from 15 residues. Germline lookup yields CDR1 LNHDA and CDR2 SQIVND (reference sequence). The CDR3: CASSQSGGASETQYF. CDR3 bases read: TGTGCCAGTAGTCAGAGCGGGGGGGCCTCAGAGACC.

This clone showed up many times. The read terminates 3 residues ahead of where the CDR3 ends, so the germline J gene completes it. This sequence joins TRBV12-3 or TRBV12-4 and TRBJ2-7, with 12 bases matching TRBD2. The CDR3 has 15 amino acids. V dropped 1 base and J dropped 6; count of bases not matched to a gene: 4. This CDR3 reads CASSLGTSGTREQYF. CDR3 bases read: TGTGCCAGCAGTTTAGGGACTAGCGGGACTCGCGAG.

There are many counts of this clone. The CDR3 end is not reached by the read, which stops 3 residues before it; the germline J gene fills it in. This chain links TRBV7-2 with TRBJ2-7; 11 bases are shared with TRBD2. Trimming at V came to 5 bases and at J to 0 bases, leaving 3 bases not matched to a gene. The germline V gene has CDR1 SGHTA and CDR2 FQGNSA. The CDR3 consists of 15 residues. This chain's CDR3 is CASSPGLAASYEQYF. The CDR3 DNA, read in part, is TGTGCCAGCAGCCCGGGACTAGCGGCCTCCTACGAG.

This clone appeared many times. The CDR3: CASSQTGEATEAFF. The covered CDR3 bases are TGTGCCAGCTCACAAACAGGGGAGGCCACTGAA. The chain joins TRBV18 to TRBJ1-1; 7 bases map to TRBD1. The read is 3 residues too short to cover the CDR3 end, so that end is filled in from the germline J gene. The V and J ends lost 4 bases and 4 bases, in that order; junction bases with no gene match: 6. The germline CDR1 and CDR2 sequences are KGHSH and LQKENI. The CDR3 is made up of 14 amino acids.

This clone was detected many times. With the read ending 3 residues before the CDR3 end, the germline J gene is used to fill in that end. V gene TRBV19 combines with J gene TRBJ1-5; TRBD1 is a possible D gene (6 bases). V lost 3 bases and J lost 6, with 15 bases in between. The germline gives CDR1 LNHDA, CDR2 SQIVND (reference sequence). This CDR3 has 15 residues. Here the CDR3 reads CASSISFTGTQPQHF. The part of the CDR3 DNA that was read is TGTGCCAGTAGTATCTCCTTTACAGGGACTCAGCCC.

Of note for this clone: The read terminates 3 residues ahead of where the CDR3 ends, so the germline J gene completes it. The chain carries TRBV19 and TRBJ2-3; 8 nucleotides agree with TRBD2. Germline CDR1 LNHDA, CDR2 SQIVND (reference sequence). The CDR3 extends over 16 amino acids. V shed 5 bases, J shed 2 bases, and the junction held 9 bases outside the gene matches. The covered CDR3 bases are TGTGCCAGTAGTCCTCGACGGGGGGGGGACACAGATACG. It codes for CASSPRRGGDTDT. The complete CDR3 protein is CASSPRRGGDTDTQYF.

This clone has at least ten counts. From the germline J gene comes the end of the CDR3, since the read stops 3 residues before it. This rearrangement joins TRBV20-1 to TRBJ1-1; a weak D match, TRBD1 (5 bases). The CDR3 is made up of 13 amino acids. Per the germline V gene, CDR1 is DFQATT and CDR2 is SNEGSKA (reference sequence). The ends were cut back, 4 bases at V and 1 base at J, with 10 bases in the middle. The sequenced part of the CDR3 DNA is TGCAGTGCTATCGACAGTAAGAACACTGAA. Translation: CSAIDSKNTE. The whole CDR3 sequence is CSAIDSKNTEAFF.

This clone was found many times. The read gets to within 3 residues of the CDR3 end, and the germline J gene fills in the rest. The chain employs TRBV11-3 and TRBJ2-3, with 8 bases that match TRBD2. The CDR3 is 14 amino acids. With 4 bases clipped from V and 0 bases from J, the junction kept 0 bases outside the gene matches. The germline CDR1 and CDR2 sequences are SGHNT and YENEEA. The chain's CDR3 is CASSSSGSTDTQYF. The CDR3 DNA, read in part, is TGTGCCAGCAGCTCTAGCGGGAGCACAGATACG.

This clone was observed at least ten times. The read falls 3 residues short of the CDR3 end, and the missing part is taken from the germline J gene. The chain joins TRBV20-1 to TRBJ2-4, with TRBD1 matching over 7 bases. This CDR3 has 13 residues. The trim removed 5 bases at V and 3 bases at J, leaving 4 bases unmatched. Germline V gives CDR1 DFQATT, CDR2 SNEGSKA (reference sequence). This CDR3 reads CSAPGTDKNIQYF. The part of the CDR3 DNA that was read is TGCAGTGCTCCAGGGACAGACAAAAACATT.